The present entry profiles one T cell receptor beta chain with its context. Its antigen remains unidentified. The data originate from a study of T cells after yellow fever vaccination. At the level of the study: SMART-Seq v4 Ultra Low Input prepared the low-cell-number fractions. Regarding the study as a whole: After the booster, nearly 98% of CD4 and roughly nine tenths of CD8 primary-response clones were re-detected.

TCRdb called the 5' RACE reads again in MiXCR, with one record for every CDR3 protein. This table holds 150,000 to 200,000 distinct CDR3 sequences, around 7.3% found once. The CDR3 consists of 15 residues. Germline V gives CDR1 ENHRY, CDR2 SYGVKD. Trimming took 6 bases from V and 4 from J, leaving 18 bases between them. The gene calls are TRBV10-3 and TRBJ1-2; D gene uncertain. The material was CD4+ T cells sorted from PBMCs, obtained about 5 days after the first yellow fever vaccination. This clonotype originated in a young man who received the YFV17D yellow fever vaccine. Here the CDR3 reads CAISPRPPRGYGYTF. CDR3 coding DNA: TGTGCCATCAGCCCGAGGCCTCCACGGGGCTATGGCTACACCTTC.